The 15 T cell receptor beta chains in this list originate from one sample, sequenced in a study of cytomegalovirus exposure and HLA in healthy donors. PCR amplification relied on 60 Vbeta primers (plus 13 Jbeta primers). TCRdb's copy holds only in-frame clones and misses some; the assay was immunoSEQ multiplex PCR. The table shows approximately 180,000 clones, with over 75% occurring only once. The sequenced sample was PBMCs. The receptor set was obtained from a man aged 40-50 years in good health and CMV-seropositive.

V gene TRBV6-1 combines with J gene TRBJ1-5; 7 nucleotides agree with TRBD1. The CDR3 covers 14 residues. Germline lookup yields CDR1 MNHNS and CDR2 SASEGT. J gave up 3 bases and V 5 bases, and 4 bases lay outside the gene matches. CDR3 sequence reads: CASSKQGPNQPQHF. The CDR3 nucleotides read TGTGCCAGCAGTAAACAGGGGCCCAATCAGCCCCAGCATTTT.

As to this clone: The limits of the CDR3 on the DNA are not certain, so only TCRdb's listed CDR3 is given. This CDR3 is also generated by other DNA sequences in the sample. The V gene is TRBV29-1, the J gene TRBJ2-7; the table's D call, TRBD1, has no DNA check behind it. The CDR3 is 12 amino acids long, termini counted. In germline, CDR1 is SQVTM, CDR2 ANQGSEA. The CDR3 region is CSFGQGAYEQYF.

The chain links TRBV4-1 to TRBJ2-5; unclear D gene. V was clipped by 1 base and J by 5 bases, with 11 bases between them. This CDR3 contains 14 residues. CDR1 is MGHRA, CDR2 YSYEKL, per germline. The CDR3 DNA sequence: TGCGCCAGCAGCCAAGGTAATGGTGAGGAGACCCAGTACTTC. As protein: CASSQGNGEETQYF.

The table lists this clone with a count of one. The chain uses TRBV2 and TRBJ2-7; a weak D match, TRBD2 (5 bases). Per germline, CDR1 SNHLY and CDR2 FYNNEI. Trimming left V 7 bases short and J 3 bases short, with 16 bases between. The CDR3 is 14 residues long. The CDR3 reads CASTYGGMFYEQYF. CDR3 sequence (DNA): TGTGCCAGCACTTACGGAGGAATGTTCTACGAGCAGTACTTC.

The sample holds one count of this clone. The chain couples TRBV7-8 to TRBJ1-1; D is ambiguous. The CDR3 is 16 residues long. Looked up from germline, CDR1 is SGHVS and CDR2 is FQNEAQ. The ends were cut back, 5 bases at V and 0 bases at J, with 16 bases in the middle. CDR3 coding DNA: TGTGCCAGCAGCACCCAAGGGAGGGTCATGAACACTGAAGCTTTCTTT. Its protein is CASSTQGRVMNTEAFF.

This clone was counted a single time. The chain uses TRBV2 and TRBJ1-2; D is undetermined. Germline loops: CDR1 SNHLY, CDR2 FYNNEI. The CDR3 spans 13 residues. V lost 10 bases and J lost 5, with 17 bases in between. CDR3 coding DNA: TGTGCCACTCGACCCGGGGATACATATGGCTACACCTTC. Its protein product is CATRPGDTYGYTF.

This clone showed up just once. The J gene is TRBJ2-6, the V gene TRBV5-8; a possible D gene is TRBD1 (5 bases). Germline lookup yields CDR1 SGHTS and CDR2 YDEGEE. With 0 bases removed from V and 0 bases from J, the gap between germline ends came to 10 bases. The CDR3 has 17 amino acids. The CDR3 spells CASSLARGSSGANVLTF. Written as DNA, the CDR3 is TGTGCCAGCAGCTTGGCTAGGGGAAGCTCTGGGGCCAACGTCCTGACTTTC.

The chain has TRBV29-1 and TRBJ2-1; TRBD2 might be the D (6 bases). This CDR3 region has 16 residues. Trimming shortened V by 8 bases and J by 0 bases, and 20 bases separated the two germline ends. Germline V CDR1 and CDR2: SQVTM, ANQGSEA. CDR3 residues: CSSGVGDSSSYNEQFF. CDR3 in DNA: TGCAGCTCGGGGGTAGGCGATTCTAGCTCCTACAATGAGCAGTTCTTC.

This chain connects TRBV11-3 to TRBJ2-5, with 10 bases lining up with TRBD1. The CDR3 length is 13 residues. V was clipped by 5 bases and J by 7 bases; unmatched bases: 4. CDR1 SGHNT and CDR2 YENEEA come from the germline V gene. In nucleotides, the CDR3 is TGTGCCAGCAGCCCCGGACAGGGGGGGACCCAGTACTTC. This gives the protein CASSPGQGGTQYF.

CDR3: CASSSQRATEAFF. The CDR3 DNA reads TGTGCCAGCAGTTCCCAGAGGGCCACTGAAGCTTTCTTT. The chain links TRBV6-5 to TRBJ1-1, with unresolved D. Germline CDR1 MNHEY, CDR2 SVGAGI. This CDR3 comprises 13 residues. The germline V and J ends were trimmed by 4 bases and 4 bases, with 10 bases remaining between them.

The rearrangement joins TRBV28 to TRBJ2-1; 11 nucleotides match TRBD2. Germline V gene sequence: CDR1 MDHEN, CDR2 SYDVKM. This CDR3 has 15 residues. V shed 5 bases, J shed 7 bases, and the junction held 7 bases outside the gene matches. The CDR3 sequence is CASSPLAGGGNEQFF. CDR3 DNA: TGTGCCAGCAGTCCCCTAGCGGGAGGAGGAAATGAGCAGTTCTTC.

V gene TRBV5-4 combines with J gene TRBJ1-3; no clear D. From germline, CDR1 is SGHNT and CDR2 YYREEE (reference sequence). The V end was cut by 4 bases, the J end by 5 bases, with 10 bases between. The CDR3 has 13 amino acids. DNA of the CDR3: TGTGCCAGCAGCCAAGAAGCGAGAAACACCATATATTTT. This translates into CASSQEARNTIYF.

The chain has TRBV20-1 and TRBJ2-7; D is undetermined. This CDR3 contains 9 residues. The V end lost 8 bases, the J end lost 3 bases, and 5 bases lay between the germline ends. Germline assignment: CDR1 DFQATT and CDR2 SNEGSKA (reference sequence). The CDR3 loop reads CSTYYEQYF. In nucleotides, the CDR3 is TGCAGTACTTACTACGAGCAGTACTTC.

The J gene is TRBJ2-7, the V gene TRBV2; TRBD2 is a possible D gene (5 bases). The germline gives CDR1 SNHLY, CDR2 FYNNEI. The V gene lost 5 bases and the J gene lost 2 bases, with 10 bases spanning the gap. The length of the CDR3 is 13 residues. The DNA of the CDR3 is TGTGCCAGCAGTCTGGAGGTGACCTACGAGCAGTACTTC. It is translated as CASSLEVTYEQYF.

The chain carries TRBV18 and TRBJ2-7, with TRBD1 as a possible D gene (6 bases). Germline CDR1 is KGHSH and CDR2 is LQKENI. V gave up 5 bases and J gave up 2 bases, with 13 bases separating them. CDR3 length: 14 residues. The DNA of the CDR3 is TGTGCCAGCTCAGTCACCGGGACACCCTACGAGCAGTACTTC. Translation: CASSVTGTPYEQYF.